The clone carrying this TCR beta chain appeared a single time. Its cognate antigen is unknown. The record originates from a study of cytomegalovirus exposure and HLA in healthy donors. Study-wide results and limits: Specificity of a few CMV-associated chains for CMV antigens was verified in vitro. The classifier was said to identify cytomegalovirus status with high specificity and sensitivity.

With 60 Vbeta and 13 Jbeta primers, the PCR was carried out. TCRdb keeps only in-frame clones here, not all; method: immunoSEQ multiplex PCR. The sample holds around 110,000 clones, around 60% seen once. V was clipped by 6 bases and J by 4 bases, with 13 bases between them. The germline V gene has CDR1 SGHTA and CDR2 FQGNSA. The CDR3 has 14 residues. Sequenced material: PBMCs. The receptor's source is a woman between 40 and 55 years old in good health and CMV-seropositive. The chain couples TRBV7-2 to TRBJ1-3, with TRBD1 as a possible D gene (6 bases). CDR3 amino acids: CASRFVGAGNTIYF. The CDR3 region has the DNA TGTGCCAGCAGGTTCGTGGGGGCCGGAAACACCATATATTTT.